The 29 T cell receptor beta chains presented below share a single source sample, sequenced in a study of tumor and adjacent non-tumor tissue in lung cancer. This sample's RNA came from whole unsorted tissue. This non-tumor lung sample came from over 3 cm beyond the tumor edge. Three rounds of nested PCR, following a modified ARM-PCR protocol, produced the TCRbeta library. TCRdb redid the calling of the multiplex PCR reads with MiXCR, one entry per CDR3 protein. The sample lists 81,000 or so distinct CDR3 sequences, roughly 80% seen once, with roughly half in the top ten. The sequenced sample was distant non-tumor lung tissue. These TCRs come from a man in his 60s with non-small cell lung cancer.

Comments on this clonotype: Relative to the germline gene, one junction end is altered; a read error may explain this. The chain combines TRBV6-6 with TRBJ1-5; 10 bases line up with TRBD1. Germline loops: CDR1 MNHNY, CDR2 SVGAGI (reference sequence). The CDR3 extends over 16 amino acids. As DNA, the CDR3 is TGTGCCAACAGTACGTGGGACAGGGGTAGCAATCAGCCCCAGCAATTT. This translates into CANSTWDRGSNQPQQF.

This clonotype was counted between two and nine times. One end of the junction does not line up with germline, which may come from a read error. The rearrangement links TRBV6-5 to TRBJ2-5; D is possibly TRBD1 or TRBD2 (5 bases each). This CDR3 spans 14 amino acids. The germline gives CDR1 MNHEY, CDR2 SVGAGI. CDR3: CSSSDTGTAGAQYF. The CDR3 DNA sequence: TGTTCCAGCAGCGATACCGGGACCGCTGGGGCCCAGTACTTC.

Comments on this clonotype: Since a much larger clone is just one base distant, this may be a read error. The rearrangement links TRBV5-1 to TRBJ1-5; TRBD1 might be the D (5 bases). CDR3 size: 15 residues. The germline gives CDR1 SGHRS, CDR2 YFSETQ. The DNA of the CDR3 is TGCGCCAGCAGGGTGGGACCGATTAGCGATCAGCCCCAGCATTTT. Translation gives CASRVGPISDQPQHF.

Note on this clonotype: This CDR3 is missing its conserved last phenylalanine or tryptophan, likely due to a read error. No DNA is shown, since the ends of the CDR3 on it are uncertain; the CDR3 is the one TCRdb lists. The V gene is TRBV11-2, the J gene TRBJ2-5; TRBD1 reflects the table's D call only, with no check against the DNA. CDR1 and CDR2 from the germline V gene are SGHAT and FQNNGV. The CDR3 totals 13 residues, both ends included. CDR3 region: CASSHTGEETQYS.

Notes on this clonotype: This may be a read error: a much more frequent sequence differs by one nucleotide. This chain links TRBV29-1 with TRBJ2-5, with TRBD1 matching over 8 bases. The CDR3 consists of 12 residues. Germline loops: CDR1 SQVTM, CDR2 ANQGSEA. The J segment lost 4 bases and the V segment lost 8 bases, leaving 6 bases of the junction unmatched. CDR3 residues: CSPGQGPETQYF. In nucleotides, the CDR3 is TGCAGCCCCGGACAGGGCCCAGAGACCCAGTACTTC.

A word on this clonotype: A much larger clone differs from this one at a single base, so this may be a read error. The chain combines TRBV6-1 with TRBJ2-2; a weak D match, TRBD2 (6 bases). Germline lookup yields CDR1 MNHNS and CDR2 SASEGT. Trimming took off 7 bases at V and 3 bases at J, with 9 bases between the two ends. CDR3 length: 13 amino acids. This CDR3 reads CASMTGDTGELFF. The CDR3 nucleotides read TGTGCCAGCATGACGGGGGACACCGGGGAGCTGTTTTTT.

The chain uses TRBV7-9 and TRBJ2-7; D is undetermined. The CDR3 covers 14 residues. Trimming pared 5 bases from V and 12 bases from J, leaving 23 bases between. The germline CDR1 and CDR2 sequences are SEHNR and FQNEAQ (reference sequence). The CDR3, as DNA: TGTGCCAGCAGCCCCCCGGGCCACCCCTACGACCTGTACTTC. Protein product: CASSPPGHPYDLYF.

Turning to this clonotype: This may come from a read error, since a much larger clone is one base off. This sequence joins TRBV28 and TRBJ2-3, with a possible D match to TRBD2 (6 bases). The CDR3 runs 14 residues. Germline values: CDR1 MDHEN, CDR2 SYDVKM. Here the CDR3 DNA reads TGTACCAGCAATAACTTGGGAGGATCAGATACGCAGTATTTT. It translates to CTSNNLGGSDTQYF.

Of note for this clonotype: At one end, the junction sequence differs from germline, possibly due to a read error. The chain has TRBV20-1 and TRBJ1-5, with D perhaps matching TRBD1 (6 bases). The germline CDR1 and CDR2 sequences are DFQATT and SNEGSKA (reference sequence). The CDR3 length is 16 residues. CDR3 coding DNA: TGCAGTGCTAGGGCGGGAGGGGGTTTTAGCAATCAGTCCCAGCATTTT. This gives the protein CSARAGGGFSNQSQHF.

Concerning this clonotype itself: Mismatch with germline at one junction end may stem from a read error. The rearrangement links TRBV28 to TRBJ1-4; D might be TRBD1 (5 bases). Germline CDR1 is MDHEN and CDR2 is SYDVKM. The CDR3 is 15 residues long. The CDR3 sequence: CASRRQSATNEKLYF. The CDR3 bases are TGTGCCAGCAGGAGACAGAGTGCAACTAATGAAAAACTGTATTTT.

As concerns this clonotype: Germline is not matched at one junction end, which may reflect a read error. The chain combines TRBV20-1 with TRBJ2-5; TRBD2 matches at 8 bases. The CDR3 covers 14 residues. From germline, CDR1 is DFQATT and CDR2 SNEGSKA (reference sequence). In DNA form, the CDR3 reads TGCAGTGTTAGAGAAAATCTAGCGGGTGAGACCCAGTACTTC. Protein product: CSVRENLAGETQYF.

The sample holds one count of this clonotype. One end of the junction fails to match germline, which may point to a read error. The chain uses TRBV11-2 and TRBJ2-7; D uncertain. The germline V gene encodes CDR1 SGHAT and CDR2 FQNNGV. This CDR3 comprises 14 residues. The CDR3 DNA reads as TGTGCCAGCAGCGTACTTCACAGCCCCTACGATCAGTACTTC. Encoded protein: CASSVLHSPYDQYF.

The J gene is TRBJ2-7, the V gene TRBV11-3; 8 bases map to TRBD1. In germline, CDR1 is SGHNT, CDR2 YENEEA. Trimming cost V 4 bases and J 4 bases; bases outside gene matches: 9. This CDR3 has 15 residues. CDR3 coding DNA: TGTGCCAGCAGCTCCCGACAGGGGACTGGTTACGAGCAGTACTTC. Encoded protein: CASSSRQGTGYEQYF.

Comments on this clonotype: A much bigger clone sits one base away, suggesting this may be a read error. The CDR3 loop is CASSTGLVHEQHF. As DNA, the CDR3 is TGTGCCAGCAGCACCGGACTAGTCCACGAGCAGCACTTC. V is TRBV5-4 and J is TRBJ2-7; TRBD2 matches at 7 bases. Germline loops: CDR1 SGHNT, CDR2 YYREEE (reference sequence). CDR3 length: 13 amino acids.

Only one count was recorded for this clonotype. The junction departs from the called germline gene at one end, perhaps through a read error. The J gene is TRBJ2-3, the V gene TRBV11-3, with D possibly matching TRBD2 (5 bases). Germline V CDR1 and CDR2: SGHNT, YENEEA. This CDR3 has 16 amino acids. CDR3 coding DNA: TGTGCCAACAGCCCACGCACGTCGAGGGTAACAGATACGCAGTATTTT. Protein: CANSPRTSRVTDTQYF. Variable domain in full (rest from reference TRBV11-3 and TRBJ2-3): EAGVVQSPRYKIIEKKQPVAFWCNPISGHNTLYWYLQNLGQGPELLIRYENEEAVDDSQLPKDRFSAERLKGVDSTLKIQPAELGDSAVYLCANSPRTSRVTDTQYFGPGTRLTVL.

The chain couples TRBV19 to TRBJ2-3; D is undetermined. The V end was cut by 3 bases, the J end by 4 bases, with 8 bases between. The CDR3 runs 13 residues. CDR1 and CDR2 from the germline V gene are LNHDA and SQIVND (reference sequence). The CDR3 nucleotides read TGTGCCAGTAGTATGGCTCTGTCAGATACGCAGTATTTT. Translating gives CASSMALSDTQYF.

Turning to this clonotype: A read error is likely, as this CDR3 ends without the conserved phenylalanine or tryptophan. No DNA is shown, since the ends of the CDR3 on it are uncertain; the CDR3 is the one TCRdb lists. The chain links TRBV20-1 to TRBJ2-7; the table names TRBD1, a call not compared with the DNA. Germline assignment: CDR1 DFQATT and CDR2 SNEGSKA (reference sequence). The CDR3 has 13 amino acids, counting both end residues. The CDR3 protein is CSARDGTGKEHYI.

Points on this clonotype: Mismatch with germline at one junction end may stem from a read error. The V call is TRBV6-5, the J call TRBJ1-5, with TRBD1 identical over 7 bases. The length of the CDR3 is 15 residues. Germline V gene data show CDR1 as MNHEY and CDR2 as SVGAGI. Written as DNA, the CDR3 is TGTGTCAGCAGTTACAGTGGACAGGATAATAAGCCCCAGCATTTT. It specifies CVSSYSGQDNKPQHF.

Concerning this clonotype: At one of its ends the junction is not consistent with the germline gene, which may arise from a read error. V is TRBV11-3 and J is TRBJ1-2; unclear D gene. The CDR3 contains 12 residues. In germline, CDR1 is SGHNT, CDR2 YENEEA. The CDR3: CVTKTGCYAYTF. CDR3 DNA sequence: TGTGTCACCAAGACGGGTTGCTATGCCTACACCTTC.

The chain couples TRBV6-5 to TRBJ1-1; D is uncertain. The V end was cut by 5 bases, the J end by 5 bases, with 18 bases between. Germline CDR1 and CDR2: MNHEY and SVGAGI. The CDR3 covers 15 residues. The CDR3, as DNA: TGTGCCAGCAGTCCCTTTACGGCGTGGGATACTGAAGCTTTCTTT. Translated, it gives CASSPFTAWDTEAFF.

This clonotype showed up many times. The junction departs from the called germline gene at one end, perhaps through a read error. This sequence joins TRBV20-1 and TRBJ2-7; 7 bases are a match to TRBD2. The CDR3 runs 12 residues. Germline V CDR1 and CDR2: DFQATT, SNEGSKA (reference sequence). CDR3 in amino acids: CSGGVSWYEQYF. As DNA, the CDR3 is TGTTCTGGGGGGGTTTCTTGGTACGAGCAGTACTTC.

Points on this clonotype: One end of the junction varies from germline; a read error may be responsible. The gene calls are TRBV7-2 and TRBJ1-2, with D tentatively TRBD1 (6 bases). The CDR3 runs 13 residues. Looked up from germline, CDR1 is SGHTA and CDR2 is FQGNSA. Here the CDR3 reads CASNLVEGGGYSF. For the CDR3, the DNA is TGTGCCAGCAACTTAGTCGAGGGGGGTGGCTACAGCTTC. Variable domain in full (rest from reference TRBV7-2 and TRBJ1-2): GAGVSQSPSNKVTEKGKDVELRCDPISGHTALYWYRQSLGQGLEFLIYFQGNSAPDKSGLPSDRFSAERTGGSVSTLTIQRTQQEDSAVYLCASNLVEGGGYSFGSGTRLTVV.

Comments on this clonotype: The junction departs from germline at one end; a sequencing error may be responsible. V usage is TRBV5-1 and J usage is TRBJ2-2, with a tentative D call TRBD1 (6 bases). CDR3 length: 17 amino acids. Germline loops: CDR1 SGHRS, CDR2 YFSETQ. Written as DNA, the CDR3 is TGCGCCAGCAGCGAAAACTCCGGGACATCCCACACCTGGGAGCTGTTTTTT. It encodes CASSENSGTSHTWELFF. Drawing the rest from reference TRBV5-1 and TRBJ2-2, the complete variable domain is KAGVTQTPRYLIKTRGQQVTLSCSPISGHRSVSWYQQTPGQGLQFLFEYFSETQRNKGNFPGRFSGRQFSNSRSEMNVSTLELGDSALYLCASSENSGTSHTWELFFGEGSRLTVL.

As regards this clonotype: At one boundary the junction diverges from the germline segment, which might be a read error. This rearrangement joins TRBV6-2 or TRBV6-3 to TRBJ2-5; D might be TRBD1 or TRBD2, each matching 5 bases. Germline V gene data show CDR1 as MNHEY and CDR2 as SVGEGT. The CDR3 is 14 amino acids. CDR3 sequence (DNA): TGTGCCAGCAGCTTCGGGGCCTGGATAGAGACCCAATACTTC. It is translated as CASSFGAWIETQYF.

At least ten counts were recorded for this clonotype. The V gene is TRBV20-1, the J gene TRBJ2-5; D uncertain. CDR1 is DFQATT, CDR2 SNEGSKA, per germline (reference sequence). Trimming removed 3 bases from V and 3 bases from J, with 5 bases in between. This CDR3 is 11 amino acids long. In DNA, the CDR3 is TGCAGTGCTAGTAGCAAAGAGACCCAGTACTTC. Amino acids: CSASSKETQYF.

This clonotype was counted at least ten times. The DNA for the CDR3 is TGTGCCAGCAGCTTGGGACTAGCGGGGATCAATGAGCAGTTCTTC. Translation: CASSLGLAGINEQFF. J is TRBJ2-1 and V is TRBV5-5, with 11 bases fitting TRBD2. From germline, CDR1 is SGHKS and CDR2 YYEKEE (reference sequence). The CDR3 length is 15 residues. Trimming removed 0 bases from V and 6 bases from J; junction bases left unmatched: 2.

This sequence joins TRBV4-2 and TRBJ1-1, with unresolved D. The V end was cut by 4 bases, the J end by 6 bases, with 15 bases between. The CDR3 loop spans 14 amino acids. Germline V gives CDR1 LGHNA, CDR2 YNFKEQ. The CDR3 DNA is TGTGCCAGCAGCCGTCCTGCGATAGCGGCTGAAGCTTTCTTT. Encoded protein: CASSRPAIAAEAFF.

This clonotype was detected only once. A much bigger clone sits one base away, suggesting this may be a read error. CDR3 residues: CASRGLAGSDGELFF. The CDR3 coding sequence is TGTGCCAGCAGAGGACTAGCGGGGTCCGACGGGGAGCTGTTTTTT. The rearrangement joins TRBV7-9 to TRBJ2-2, with 12 positions matching TRBD2. The CDR3 runs to 15 residues. Germline trimming cut 6 bases from V and 7 bases from J; bases unmatched to any gene: 6. CDR1 SEHNR and CDR2 FQNEAQ come from the germline V gene (reference sequence).

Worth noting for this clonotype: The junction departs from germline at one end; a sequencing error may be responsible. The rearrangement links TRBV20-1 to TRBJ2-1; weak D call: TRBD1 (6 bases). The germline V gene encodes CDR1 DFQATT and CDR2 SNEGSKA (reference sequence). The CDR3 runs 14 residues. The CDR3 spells CSVRDVQGKNEQFF. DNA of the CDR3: TGCAGTGTTAGAGATGTCCAGGGGAAAAACGAGCAGTTCTTC.